A single sample is the source of the 28 T cell receptor beta chains below, sequenced in a study of blood T cell repertoires in COVID-19. The data were produced by immunoSEQ multiplex PCR, yet TCRdb's version contains in-frame clones alone and is incomplete. The table records 45,000 to 65,000 clones, 65% to 85% of them present only once. Source material: peripheral blood. The receptors here all came from a human donor in a cohort sampled during active COVID-19.

The table lists this clone with a few counts. This chain joins TRBV10-3 and TRBJ1-5; D perhaps matches TRBD1 (6 bases). V was clipped by 3 bases and J by 9 bases, with 9 bases between them. Germline V CDR1 and CDR2: ENHRY, SYGVKD. The CDR3 has 12 amino acids. CDR3 sequence (DNA): TGTGCCATCAGTGAAGGGGGAAGGCCCCAGCATTTT. The encoded protein is CAISEGGRPQHF.

V usage is TRBV18 and J usage is TRBJ1-3, with TRBD1 matching over 8 bases. The trim removed 3 bases at V and 5 bases at J, leaving 3 bases unmatched. The CDR3 is 14 residues long. Germline lookup yields CDR1 KGHSH and CDR2 LQKENI. The CDR3 loop is CASSPQGARNTIYF. As DNA, the CDR3 is TGTGCCAGCTCACCCCAGGGGGCGAGAAACACCATATATTTT.

Details on this clone: At one of its ends the junction is not consistent with the germline gene, which may arise from a read error. CDR3 protein: CASPLGELRDRDGF. For the CDR3, the DNA is TGTGCCAGCCCGTTGGGGGAGCTCCGGGACAGGGACGGGTTC. V usage is TRBV6-9 and J usage is TRBJ2-7; the match to TRBD1 covers 9 bases. The CDR3 length is 14 residues. Germline CDR1 is MNHGY and CDR2 is SVAAGI.

The CDR3 loop reads CASSPDRFQPQHF. CDR3 bases: TGTGCCAGCAGCCCGGACAGGTTTCAGCCCCAGCATTTT. This chain joins TRBV7-2 and TRBJ1-5, with TRBD1 matching over 7 bases. Per the germline V gene, CDR1 is SGHTA and CDR2 is FQGNSA. CDR3 size: 13 residues. With 5 bases clipped from V and 6 bases from J, the junction kept 4 bases outside the gene matches.

The rearrangement joins TRBV28 to TRBJ1-3, with D uncertain. Per germline, CDR1 MDHEN and CDR2 SYDVKM. Between the trimmed V and J ends, which lost 4 bases and 0 bases, there was a span of 4 bases. The CDR3 spans 13 residues. The CDR3 sequence is CASSYFSGNTIYF. CDR3 in DNA: TGTGCCAGCAGTTACTTCTCTGGAAACACCATATATTTT.

The chain uses TRBV6-5 and TRBJ2-5, with 8 positions matching TRBD1. CDR1 and CDR2 from the germline V gene are MNHEY and SVGAGI. The CDR3 loop spans 12 amino acids. V lost 8 bases, J lost 5 bases, and 4 bases stayed unmatched. Here the CDR3 DNA reads TGTGCCAGCTGGACAGGGTCGGAGACCCAGTACTTC. Its protein is CASWTGSETQYF.

This clone was recorded once. The V and J genes are TRBV9 and TRBJ2-3; 7 bases agree with TRBD1. V dropped 2 bases and J dropped 10; count of bases not matched to a gene: 10. The CDR3 has 14 residues. The germline V gene encodes CDR1 SGDLS and CDR2 YYNGEE. CDR3 in amino acids: CASSVSPGGNAQYF. For the CDR3, the DNA is TGTGCCAGCAGCGTCAGCCCAGGGGGTAACGCGCAGTATTTT.

A few counts support this clone. In nucleotides, the CDR3 is TGTGCCAGCAGCGGCAACACCATATATTTT. This sequence encodes CASSGNTIYF. The rearrangement links TRBV5-8 to TRBJ1-3; D is uncertain. Trimming stripped 4 bases from V and 7 bases from J, with 3 bases between. This CDR3 is 10 amino acids long. Germline V gene data show CDR1 as SGHTS and CDR2 as YDEGEE.

The genes are TRBV9 and TRBJ1-6; a possible D gene is TRBD1 (5 bases). This CDR3 is 15 amino acids long. The V end was cut by 0 bases, the J end by 9 bases, with 13 bases between. Germline V gene lookup returns CDR1 SGDLS and CDR2 YYNGEE. The CDR3 DNA reads as TGTGCCAGCAGCGTAGGGTGGCGGGGCAGTTCACCCCTCCACTTT. It yields the protein CASSVGWRGSSPLHF.

The chain joins TRBV18 to TRBJ2-3, with D possibly being TRBD2 (6 bases). Trimming stripped 3 bases from V and 4 bases from J, with 14 bases between. Germline CDR1 and CDR2: KGHSH and LQKENI. This CDR3 spans 15 amino acids. CDR3 residues: CASSPPRRGADTQYF. Here the CDR3 DNA reads TGTGCCAGCTCACCCCCGAGGCGGGGCGCAGATACGCAGTATTTT.

This clone has only one observation. The chain links TRBV7-9 to TRBJ2-1; 10 positions match TRBD2. The CDR3 contains 15 residues. Germline V gene data show CDR1 as SEHNR and CDR2 as FQNEAQ (reference sequence). J gave up 8 bases and V 1 base, and 5 bases lay outside the gene matches. CDR3 in amino acids: CASSLVPSGSHEQFF. DNA for the CDR3: TGTGCCAGCAGCTTAGTACCTAGCGGGAGCCATGAGCAGTTCTTC.

This clone was observed a few times. This chain uses TRBV11-2 with TRBJ2-3; no definite D call. CDR1 SGHAT and CDR2 FQNNGV come from the germline V gene. The CDR3 loop spans 13 amino acids. V dropped 5 bases and J dropped 2 bases, with 8 bases sitting between them. Here the CDR3 reads CASSPGSTDTQYF. The CDR3, as DNA: TGTGCCAGCAGCCCCGGGTCCACAGATACGCAGTATTTT. Together with reference TRBV11-2 and TRBJ2-3, the CDR3 gives the full variable domain: EAGVAQSPRYKIIEKRQSVAFWCNPISGHATLYWYQQILGQGPKLLIQFQNNGVVDDSQLPKDRFSAERLKGVDSTLKIQPAKLEDSAVYLCASSPGSTDTQYFGPGTRLTVL.

This rearrangement joins TRBV6-2 or TRBV6-3 to TRBJ1-4, with D hard to call. The CDR3 sequence is 14 residues long. In germline, CDR1 is MNHEY, CDR2 SVGEGT. The ends were cut back, 0 bases at V and 8 bases at J, with 10 bases in the middle. CDR3 loop: CASSYSGQAEKLFF. The CDR3 coding sequence is TGTGCCAGCAGTTACTCCGGTCAGGCAGAAAAACTGTTTTTT.

The genes are TRBV12-3 or TRBV12-4 and TRBJ1-4; possible D gene TRBD1, 5 bases. V lost 8 bases and J lost 7, with 14 bases in between. The CDR3 extends over 13 amino acids. The CDR3 DNA reads as TGTGCCAGCGTGCTCAGGGTCGGTGAAAAACTGTTTTTT. Protein sequence: CASVLRVGEKLFF.

The chain is built from TRBV6-5 and TRBJ2-2, with D possibly TRBD2 on 6 matching bases. V lost 4 bases to trimming and J lost 1 base, with 10 bases between them. The germline gives CDR1 MNHEY, CDR2 SVGAGI. The CDR3 is 15 residues long. The CDR3 region is CASSSQGGNTGELFF. CDR3 sequence (DNA): TGTGCCAGCAGTTCGCAGGGAGGGAACACCGGGGAGCTGTTTTTT.

The chain joins TRBV2 to TRBJ2-5; D gene uncertain. Trimming shortened V by 4 bases and J by 4 bases, and 13 bases separated the two germline ends. CDR1 SNHLY and CDR2 FYNNEI come from the germline V gene. The CDR3 runs 14 residues. The CDR3 sequence: CASSVDFPGETQYF. The CDR3 DNA is TGTGCCAGCAGTGTGGATTTCCCGGGAGAGACCCAGTACTTC. Full variable domain (remainder filled in from reference TRBV2 and TRBJ2-5): EPEVTQTPSHQVTQMGQEVILRCVPISNHLYFYWYRQILGQKVEFLVSFYNNEISEKSEIFDDQFSVERPDGSNFTLKIRSTKLEDSAMYFCASSVDFPGETQYFGPGTRLLVL.

The chain has TRBV9 and TRBJ1-6, with D possibly TRBD1 on 6 matching bases. Germline V CDR1 and CDR2: SGDLS, YYNGEE. Trimming removed 2 bases at V and 5 bases at J, with 11 bases between. The CDR3 totals 15 residues. Here the CDR3 reads CASSVDRIHNSPLHF. DNA for the CDR3: TGTGCCAGCAGCGTTGACAGGATCCATAATTCACCCCTCCACTTT.

In regard to this clone: Sequence at one end of the junction differs from germline and may be a read error. The chain has TRBV4-3 and TRBJ2-3; D uncertain. Germline lookup yields CDR1 LGHNA and CDR2 YSLEER. The CDR3 covers 13 residues. CDR3 amino acids: CASSQGPGDTQYF. In DNA, the CDR3 is TGCGCCAGCAGTCAAGGCCCGGGAGATACGCAGTATTTT.

The chain joins TRBV5-5 to TRBJ2-1, with D tentatively TRBD2 (6 bases). Germline CDR1 SGHKS, CDR2 YYEKEE (reference sequence). CDR3 length: 14 amino acids. With 1 base removed from V and 7 bases from J, the gap between germline ends came to 12 bases. CDR3 DNA sequence: TGTGCCAGCAGCTTGTTCGGGGGAGGTAATGAGCAGTTCTTC. Encoded protein: CASSLFGGGNEQFF.

The rearrangement uses TRBV5-1 and TRBJ2-7; 13 bases line up with TRBD2. There are 15 residues in the CDR3. CDR1 and CDR2 (germline): SGHRS, YFSETQ. V lost 5 bases and J lost 4; bases outside the gene matches: 6. The CDR3 DNA is TGCGCCAGCAGTAGGACTAGCGGGAGTCGGTACGAGCAGTACTTC. As protein: CASSRTSGSRYEQYF. Complete variable domain (other parts from reference TRBV5-1 and TRBJ2-7): KAGVTQTPRYLIKTRGQQVTLSCSPISGHRSVSWYQQTPGQGLQFLFEYFSETQRNKGNFPGRFSGRQFSNSRSEMNVSTLELGDSALYLCASSRTSGSRYEQYFGPGTRLTVT.

The chain carries TRBV7-2 and TRBJ2-2; D is perhaps TRBD1 (6 bases). The V end was cut by 9 bases, the J end by 0 bases, with 11 bases between. This CDR3 comprises 14 residues. Germline CDR1 is SGHTA and CDR2 is FQGNSA. The CDR3 DNA reads as TGTGCCAGTGGGGACACAACGAACACCGGGGAGCTGTTTTTT. It translates to CASGDTTNTGELFF.

The CDR3 DNA reads TGTGCCAGTAGCTCGGACAGGGGGGTTGAGCAGTTCTTC. Translating gives CASSSDRGVEQFF. V and J are TRBV19 and TRBJ2-1; 10 nucleotides line up with TRBD1. The CDR3 extends over 13 amino acids. The germline V gene has CDR1 LNHDA and CDR2 SQIVND (reference sequence). Unmatched junction bases numbered 5, after V lost 6 bases and J lost 9 bases.

This clone was seen a handful of times. The chain joins TRBV11-2 to TRBJ1-2, with D possibly TRBD1 on 5 matching bases. The CDR3 runs 13 residues. The V end was cut by 7 bases, the J end by 5 bases, with 14 bases between. Germline V gives CDR1 SGHAT, CDR2 FQNNGV. The DNA of the CDR3 is TGTGCCAGCAACCCGGGACTGCCTTATGGCTACACCTTC. Its translation: CASNPGLPYGYTF.

In DNA, the CDR3 is TGTGCCAGCAGACTAGACCGCACAGATACGCAGTATTTT. Its translation is CASRLDRTDTQYF. The V and J genes are TRBV2 and TRBJ2-3, with a weak D call TRBD2 (5 bases). Trimming pared 6 bases from V and 1 base from J, leaving 8 bases between. This CDR3 is built from 13 residues. The germline gives CDR1 SNHLY, CDR2 FYNNEI.

This chain joins TRBV18 and TRBJ1-4; D may be TRBD1 (6 bases). The CDR3 extends over 15 amino acids. CDR1 KGHSH and CDR2 LQKENI come from the germline V gene. Trimming pared 3 bases from V and 10 bases from J, leaving 18 bases between. CDR3 protein: CASSPGGPLKGKLFF. CDR3 DNA: TGTGCCAGCTCACCGGGGGGGCCTCTAAAGGGAAAACTGTTTTTT.

This chain joins TRBV5-6 and TRBJ1-6, with 7 bases fitting TRBD1. Losses at the gene ends were 4 bases for V and 10 bases for J; bases not matched to a gene: 11. The germline V gene has CDR1 SGHDT and CDR2 YYEEEE. This CDR3 spans 15 amino acids. The DNA of the CDR3 is TGTGCCAGCAGCCACGGACAGGCCCTAGGGTCACCCCTCCACTTT. Protein sequence: CASSHGQALGSPLHF. Together with reference TRBV5-6 and TRBJ1-6, the CDR3 gives the full variable domain: DAGVTQSPTHLIKTRGQQVTLRCSPKSGHDTVSWYQQALGQGPQFIFQYYEEEERQRGNFPDRFSGHQFPNYSSELNVNALLLGDSALYLCASSHGQALGSPLHFGNGTRLTVT.

This chain links TRBV10-3 with TRBJ1-2, with 10 bases lining up with TRBD1. J lost 2 bases, V lost 11 bases, and 8 bases had no gene match. The CDR3 is 14 residues long. Germline CDR1 is ENHRY and CDR2 is SYGVKD. This CDR3 is CAVSPGQGNYGYTF. CDR3 DNA: TGTGCCGTTTCCCCGGGACAGGGGAACTATGGCTACACCTTC.

V and J are TRBV2 and TRBJ1-5, with D perhaps matching TRBD1 (5 bases). The V end lost 1 base, the J end lost 4 bases, and 8 bases lay between the germline ends. The CDR3 runs to 14 residues. CDR1 and CDR2 (germline): SNHLY, FYNNEI. The CDR3 DNA reads TGTGCCAGCAGTGAAGGTCGGGGGAATCAGCCCCAGCATTTT. Amino acid sequence: CASSEGRGNQPQHF.